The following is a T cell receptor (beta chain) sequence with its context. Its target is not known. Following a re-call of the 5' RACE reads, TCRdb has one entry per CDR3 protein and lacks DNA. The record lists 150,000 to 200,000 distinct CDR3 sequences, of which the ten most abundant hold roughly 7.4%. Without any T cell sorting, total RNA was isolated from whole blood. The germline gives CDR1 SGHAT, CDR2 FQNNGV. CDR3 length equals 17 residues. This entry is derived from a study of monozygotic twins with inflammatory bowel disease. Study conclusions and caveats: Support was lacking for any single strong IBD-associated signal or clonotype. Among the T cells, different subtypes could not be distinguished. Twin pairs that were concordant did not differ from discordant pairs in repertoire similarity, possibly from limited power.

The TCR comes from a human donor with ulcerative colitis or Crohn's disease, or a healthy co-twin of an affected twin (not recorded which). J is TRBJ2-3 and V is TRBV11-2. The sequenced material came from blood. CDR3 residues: CASSLKVTGRPTNTQYF.